One TCR beta chain is described in this entry. It was with 60 Vbeta and 13 Jbeta primers that the PCR ran. The table came from immunoSEQ multiplex PCR; TCRdb's copy has only in-frame clones and leaves some out. The sample lists 150,000 to 200,000 clones; roughly 76% were seen once. The source of the sample is a study of cytomegalovirus exposure and HLA in healthy donors. The CDR3 extends over 13 amino acids. V dropped 2 bases and J dropped 7 bases, with 11 bases sitting between them. Germline CDR1 LNHNV, CDR2 YYDKDF (reference sequence). The specimen was PBMCs. The TCR originated in a woman aged 18-29 years in good health and CMV-seropositive. V and J are TRBV15 and TRBJ2-5, with no clear D. CDR3 DNA sequence: TGTGCCACCAGCAGACGCGATAGTGGGACCCAGTACTTC. This encodes CATSRRDSGTQYF.